This T cell receptor beta chain was captured in a study of neurological immune-mediated disorders. General study findings and limits: Across subjects, no CDR3 amino acid sequence appeared in expanded clones of more than one subject, a finding that suggested private repertoires in all groups.

The method for making cDNA was 5'RACE, and it used 10-nucleotide random UMIs. TCRdb reanalysed the 5' RACE reads using MiXCR and keeps one entry per CDR3 protein. Of more than 50,000 distinct CDR3 sequences in the sample, 7% to 10% were seen once. The CDR3 is 14 amino acids. The germline V and J ends were trimmed by 5 bases and 5 bases, with 15 bases remaining between them. CDR1 is MNHNY and CDR2 is SVGAGI in the germline V gene (reference sequence). Time point indicated: longitudinal time-point 3. Maryland, USA blood bank volunteers served as healthy controls. PBMCs stored at -80 C, 2 million in total, were the source of the unsorted libraries. At least ten counts were recorded for this clonotype. The antigen remains undetermined.

V and J are TRBV6-6 and TRBJ2-5; TRBD2 is a possible D gene (7 bases). The sample comprised PBMCs. The clonotype was recovered from a woman in her forties in good health. The CDR3 reads CASSPRGPFETQYF. Here the CDR3 DNA reads TGTGCCAGCAGTCCGCGGGGGCCTTTTGAGACCCAGTACTTC.